This T cell receptor (beta chain) was obtained from a study of T cell responses to AZD1222 COVID-19 vaccine. Repertoires were generated with immunoSEQ multiplex PCR, while TCRdb's copy carries only in-frame clones and drops some. The sample has tens of thousands of clones; 80% to 90% are singletons. The CDR3 totals 12 residues. Germline V gene lookup returns CDR1 MNHEY and CDR2 SVGAGI. With 0 bases removed from V and 6 bases from J, the gap between germline ends came to 3 bases. The chain joins TRBV6-5 to TRBJ2-1, with D uncertain. The sample was peripheral blood, taken 28 days after the second AZD1222 dose. The sequence came from an adult who received the AZD1222 COVID-19 vaccine. Here the CDR3 DNA reads TGTGCCAGCAGTTACTCCGGCAATGAGCAGTTCTTC. This codes for CASSYSGNEQFF.